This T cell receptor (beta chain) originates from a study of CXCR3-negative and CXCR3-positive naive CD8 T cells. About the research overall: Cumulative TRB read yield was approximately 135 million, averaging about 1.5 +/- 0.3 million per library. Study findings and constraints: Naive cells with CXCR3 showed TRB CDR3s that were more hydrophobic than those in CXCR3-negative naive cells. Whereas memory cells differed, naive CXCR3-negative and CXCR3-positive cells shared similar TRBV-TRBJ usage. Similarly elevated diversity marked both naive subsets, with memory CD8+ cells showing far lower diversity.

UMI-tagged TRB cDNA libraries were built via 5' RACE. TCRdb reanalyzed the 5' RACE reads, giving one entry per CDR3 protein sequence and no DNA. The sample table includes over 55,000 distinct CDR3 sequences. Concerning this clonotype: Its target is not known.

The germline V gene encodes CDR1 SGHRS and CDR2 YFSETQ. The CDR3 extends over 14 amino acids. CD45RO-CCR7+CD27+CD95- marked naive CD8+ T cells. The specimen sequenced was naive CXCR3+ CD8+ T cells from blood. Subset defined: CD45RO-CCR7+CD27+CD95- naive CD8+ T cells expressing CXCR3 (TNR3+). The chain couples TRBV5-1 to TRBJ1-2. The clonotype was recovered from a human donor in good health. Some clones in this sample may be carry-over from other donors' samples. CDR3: CASSLGGTGPGYTF.